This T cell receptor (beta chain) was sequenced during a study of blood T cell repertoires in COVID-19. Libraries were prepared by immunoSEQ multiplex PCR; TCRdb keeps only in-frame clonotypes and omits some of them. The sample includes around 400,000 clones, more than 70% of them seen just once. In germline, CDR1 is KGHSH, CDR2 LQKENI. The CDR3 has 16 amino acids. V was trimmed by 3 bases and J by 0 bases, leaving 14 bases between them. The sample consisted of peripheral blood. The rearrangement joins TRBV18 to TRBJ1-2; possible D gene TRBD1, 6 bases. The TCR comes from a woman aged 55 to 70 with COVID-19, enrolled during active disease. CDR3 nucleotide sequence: TGTGCCAGCTCACCGTACCCAGGGGAAGCTAACTATGGCTACACCTTC. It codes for CASSPYPGEANYGYTF.